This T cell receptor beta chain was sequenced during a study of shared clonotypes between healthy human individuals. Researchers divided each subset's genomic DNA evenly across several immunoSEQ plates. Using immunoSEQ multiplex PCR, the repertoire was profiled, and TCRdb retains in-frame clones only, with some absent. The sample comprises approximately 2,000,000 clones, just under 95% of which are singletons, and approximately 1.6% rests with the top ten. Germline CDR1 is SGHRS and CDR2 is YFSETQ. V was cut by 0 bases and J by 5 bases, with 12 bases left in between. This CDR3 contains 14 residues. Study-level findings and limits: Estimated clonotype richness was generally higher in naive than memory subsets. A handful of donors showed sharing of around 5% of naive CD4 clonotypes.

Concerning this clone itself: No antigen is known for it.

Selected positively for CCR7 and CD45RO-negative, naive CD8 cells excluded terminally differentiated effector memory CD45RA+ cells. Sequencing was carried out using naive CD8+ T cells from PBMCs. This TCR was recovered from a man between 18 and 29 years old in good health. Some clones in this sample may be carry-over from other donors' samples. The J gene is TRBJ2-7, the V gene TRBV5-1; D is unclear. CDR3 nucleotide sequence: TGCGCCAGCAGCTTGGAGGCGATAGTCGACGAGCAGTACTTC. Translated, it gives CASSLEAIVDEQYF.